The rows below give T cell receptor beta chains drawn from one sample of a study of shared clonotypes between healthy human individuals. Libraries were prepared by immunoSEQ multiplex PCR; TCRdb keeps only in-frame clonotypes and omits some of them. The sample lists about 1.5 million clones, roughly 96% seen once, with approximately 1.2% in the top ten. The sequenced material came from naive CD4+ T cells sorted from blood. The receptor set was obtained from a man aged 25 to 40 in good health. Each CDR3 is given with its conserved first and last residue. Fields, in order: J gene, D gene, clone size, V gene, CDR3 protein, CDR3 DNA. D genes are given only for firm matches. Size values are once, few and many counts, or a class for expanded clones, and some rows have none.

TRBJ2-7	TRBD1	.	TRBV11-2	CASSLMGGTGTYEQYF	TGTGCCAGCAGCTTGATGGGCGGGACAGGGACCTACGAGCAGTACTTC
TRBJ2-2	.	.	TRBV5-1	CASSLVPGSGELFF	TGCGCCAGCAGCTTGGTCCCAGGGTCCGGGGAGCTGTTTTTT
TRBJ2-7	TRBD1	once	TRBV5-6	CASSWDSTYEQYF	TGTGCCAGCAGCTGGGACAGTACCTACGAGCAGTACTTC
TRBJ2-7	TRBD2	.	TRBV19	CASSITGSGSSNEQYF	TGTGCCAGTAGTATAACCGGTAGCGGGAGCAGCAACGAGCAGTACTTC
TRBJ2-2	.	.	TRBV9	CASSPQGSSTGELFF	TGTGCCAGCAGCCCCCAAGGGAGTAGTACCGGGGAGCTGTTTTTT
TRBJ1-5	TRBD1	.	TRBV10-3	CAISVDREQPQHF	TGTGCCATCAGTGTTGACAGGGAACAGCCCCAGCATTTT
TRBJ1-4	.	.	TRBV5-1	CASTHGVGQGAVEKLFF	TGCGCCAGCACCCACGGGGTCGGTCAGGGTGCGGTTGAAAAACTGTTTTTT
TRBJ2-1	.	.	TRBV18	CASSPIRGGRNNEQFF	TGTGCCAGCTCACCTATCCGTGGAGGGAGGAACAATGAGCAGTTCTTC
TRBJ2-7	.	.	TRBV6-1	CASEIRTHTYEQYF	TGTGCCAGCGAAATCCGGACACATACCTACGAGCAGTACTTC
TRBJ1-2	.	once	TRBV6-5	CASSCGGSCGYTF	TGTGCCAGCAGCTGTGGGGGGAGTTGTGGCTACACCTTC
TRBJ2-3	TRBD2	.	TRBV5-1	CASSLGGLESTDTQYF	TGCGCCAGCAGCTTGGGGGGACTAGAGAGCACAGATACGCAGTATTTT
TRBJ2-2	.	once	TRBV9	CASSVAVITVTGELFF	TGTGCCAGCAGCGTAGCGGTCATTACCGTCACCGGGGAGCTGTTTTTT
TRBJ2-5	.	.	TRBV29-1	CSALRLQTGQETQYF	TGCAGCGCCCTCCGCCTCCAGACAGGTCAAGAGACCCAGTACTTC
TRBJ1-4	.	.	TRBV9	CASSVAGFENEKLFF	TGTGCCAGCAGCGTAGCAGGGTTCGAGAATGAAAAACTGTTTTTT
TRBJ2-1	TRBD2	.	TRBV11-3	CASSIGLAGIDEQFF	TGTGCCAGCAGCATTGGACTAGCGGGAATTGATGAGCAGTTCTTC
TRBJ2-5	.	.	TRBV27	CASSFRVSGETQYF	TGTGCCAGCAGTTTCCGGGTTAGCGGAGAGACCCAGTACTTC
TRBJ2-7	TRBD1	.	TRBV6-5	CASSYSGQGDHEQYF	TGTGCCAGCAGTTACTCCGGACAGGGCGACCACGAGCAGTACTTC
TRBJ1-3	.	once	TRBV27	CASRDHRDLPSLGNTIYF	TGTGCCAGCAGGGACCACAGGGATCTCCCCTCTCTTGGAAACACCATATATTTT
TRBJ2-5	TRBD1	.	TRBV28	CASSRTGLVSNEAQETQYF	TGTGCCAGCAGTCGGACAGGGTTGGTTTCTAATGAGGCCCAAGAGACCCAGTACTTC
TRBJ2-1	.	.	TRBV7-2	CASSPLGGLTTEQFF	TGTGCCAGCAGCCCTCTGGGTGGACTCACGACTGAGCAGTTCTTC
TRBJ1-5	.	.	TRBV5-6	CASSELGAGVSSNQPQHF	TGTGCCAGCAGCGAATTGGGGGCTGGGGTTTCTAGCAATCAGCCCCAGCATTTT
TRBJ1-2	TRBD1	.	TRBV5-1	CATKPGGPTYGYTF	TGCGCCACCAAGCCAGGGGGCCCCACCTATGGCTACACCTTC
TRBJ2-1	TRBD2	.	TRBV27	CASRHDASGTWGVSYNEQFF	TGTGCCAGCAGACATGACGCTAGCGGGACATGGGGAGTTTCCTACAATGAGCAGTTCTTC
TRBJ1-1	TRBD1	.	TRBV18	CASSPDRAGFTEAFF	TGTGCCAGCTCACCCGACAGGGCTGGTTTTACTGAAGCTTTCTTT
TRBJ1-2	.	.	TRBV7-8	CASSPTLQGIPNYGYTF	TGTGCCAGCAGCCCGACCTTGCAGGGAATACCTAACTATGGCTACACCTTC
TRBJ2-3	.	.	TRBV11-3	CASRKRETDTQYF	TGTGCCAGCAGAAAGAGGGAGACAGATACGCAGTATTTT
TRBJ2-7	.	.	TRBV30	CAWDTTGSQYF	TGTGCCTGGGATACTACCGGGTCCCAGTACTTC
TRBJ2-7	TRBD2	.	TRBV18	CASSPTGGSSYEQYF	TGTGCCAGCTCACCCACGGGGGGTAGTTCCTACGAGCAGTACTTC
TRBJ2-3	.	.	TRBV5-1	CASSLAGRDTQYF	TGCGCCAGCAGCTTGGCGGGTCGGGATACGCAGTATTTT